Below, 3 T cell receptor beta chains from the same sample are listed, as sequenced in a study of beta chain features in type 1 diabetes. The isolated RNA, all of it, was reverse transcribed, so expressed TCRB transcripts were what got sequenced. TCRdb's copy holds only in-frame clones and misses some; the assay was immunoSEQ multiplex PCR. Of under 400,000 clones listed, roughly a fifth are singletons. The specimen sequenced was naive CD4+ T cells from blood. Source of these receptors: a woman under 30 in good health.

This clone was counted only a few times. The CDR3 sequence is CAWSVGQVGNQPQHF. Written as DNA, the CDR3 is TGTGCCTGGAGTGTCGGACAGGTCGGCAATCAGCCCCAGCATTTT. The genes are TRBV30 and TRBJ1-5, with 7 bases fitting TRBD1. There are 15 residues in the CDR3. Per the germline V gene, CDR1 is GTSNPN and CDR2 is SVGIG (reference sequence). J gave up 2 bases and V 0 bases, and 4 bases lay outside the gene matches.

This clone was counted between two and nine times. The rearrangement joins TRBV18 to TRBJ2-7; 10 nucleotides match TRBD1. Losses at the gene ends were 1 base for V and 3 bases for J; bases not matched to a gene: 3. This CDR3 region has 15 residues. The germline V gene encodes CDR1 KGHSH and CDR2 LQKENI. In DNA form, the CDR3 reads TGTGCCAGCTCACCACGACAGGGGGCCGGCTACGAGCAGTACTTC. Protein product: CASSPRQGAGYEQYF.

This CDR3 reads CASSGGGRNTGELFF. CDR3 DNA: TGTGCCAGCAGTGGGGGAGGGAGGAACACCGGGGAGCTGTTTTTT. J is TRBJ2-2 and V is TRBV6-6; 7 positions agree with TRBD2. The CDR3 contains 15 residues. The trim removed 5 bases at V and 1 base at J, leaving 4 bases unmatched. Germline CDR1 reads MNHNY; CDR2 reads SVGAGI (reference sequence).